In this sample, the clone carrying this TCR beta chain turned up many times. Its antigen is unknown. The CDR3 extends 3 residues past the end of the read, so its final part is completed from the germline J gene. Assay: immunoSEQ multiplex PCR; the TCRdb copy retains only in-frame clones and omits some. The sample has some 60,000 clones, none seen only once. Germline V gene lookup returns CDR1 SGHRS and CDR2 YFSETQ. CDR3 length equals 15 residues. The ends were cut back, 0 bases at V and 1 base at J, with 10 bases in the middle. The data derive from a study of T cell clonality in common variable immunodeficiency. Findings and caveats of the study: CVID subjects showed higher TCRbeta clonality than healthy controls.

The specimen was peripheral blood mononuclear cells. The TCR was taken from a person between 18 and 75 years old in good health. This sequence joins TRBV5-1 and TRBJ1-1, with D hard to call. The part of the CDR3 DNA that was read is TGCGCCAGCAGCTTGGTGGCGGGTAGGAACACTGAA. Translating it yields CASSLVAGRNTE. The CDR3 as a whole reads CASSLVAGRNTEAFF.